These 32 T cell receptor beta chains originate from one sample sequenced in a study of response to subunit inactivated influenza vaccine. TCRdb re-analysed the RT-PCR reads in MiXCR, keeping a single row per CDR3 protein. The sample lists around 300,000 distinct CDR3 sequences, around 22% occurring once. The sequenced sample was PBMCs from blood, obtained about 20 months after vaccination. Every receptor here comes from a man aged 50 to 69 who received an inactivated influenza vaccine.

The chain employs TRBV28 and TRBJ2-7; D is unresolved. Germline CDR1 is MDHEN and CDR2 is SYDVKM. V lost 5 bases and J lost 4, with 18 bases in between. The CDR3 covers 15 residues. The CDR3 here is CASSPARKVKYEQYF. As DNA, the CDR3 is TGTGCCAGCAGTCCCGCCCGTAAGGTAAAGTACGAGCAGTACTTC.

This clonotype has at least ten counts. This sequence joins TRBV20-1 and TRBJ1-5; D might be TRBD1 (5 bases). Germline-derived CDR1 and CDR2 are DFQATT and SNEGSKA (reference sequence). V was clipped by 5 bases and J by 4 bases, with 12 bases between them. This CDR3 spans 13 amino acids. The CDR3 spells CSALQGGNQPQHF. DNA for the CDR3: TGCAGTGCTCTTCAGGGTGGGAATCAGCCCCAGCATTTT.

This clonotype showed up many times. The junction shows a germline mismatch at one end, possibly a read error. The CDR3: CASTLWQENYGYTF. CDR3 in DNA: TGTGCCAGCACCTTATGGCAGGAAAACTATGGCTACACCTTC. V and J are TRBV7-2 and TRBJ1-2; D gene uncertain. In germline, CDR1 is SGHTA, CDR2 FQGNSA. CDR3 length: 14 amino acids. The full variable domain, its missing parts supplied by reference TRBV7-2 and TRBJ1-2, is GAGVSQSPSNKVTEKGKDVELRCDPISGHTALYWYRQSLGQGLEFLIYFQGNSAPDKSGLPSDRFSAERTGGSVSTLTIQRTQQEDSAVYLCASTLWQENYGYTFGSGTRLTVV.

The chain recombines TRBV5-6 with TRBJ2-7; D is undetermined. The V end lost 6 bases, the J end lost 3 bases, and 7 bases lay between the germline ends. This CDR3 spans 11 amino acids. CDR1 and CDR2 from the germline V gene are SGHDT and YYEEEE. Written as DNA, the CDR3 is TGTGCCAGCACCGACGGCTACGAGCAGTACTTC. Protein product: CASTDGYEQYF.

The chain recombines TRBV7-9 with TRBJ2-7, with D possibly matching TRBD1 (5 bases). Germline V CDR1 and CDR2: SEHNR, FQNEAQ (reference sequence). The CDR3 is made up of 14 amino acids. V was clipped by 5 bases and J by 3 bases, with 14 bases between them. CDR3: CASSVDQGHYEQYF. CDR3 in DNA: TGTGCCAGCAGCGTGGACCAGGGCCACTACGAGCAGTACTTC.

The sample holds many counts of this clonotype. This chain links TRBV4-3 with TRBJ1-1; 9 nucleotides agree with TRBD1. Germline trimming cut 0 bases from V and 4 bases from J; bases unmatched to any gene: 3. The germline V gene encodes CDR1 LGHNA and CDR2 YSLEER. The CDR3 is 15 amino acids. The CDR3 here is CASSQDRQGGTEAFF. The CDR3 coding sequence is TGCGCCAGCAGCCAAGATAGACAGGGGGGCACTGAAGCTTTCTTT.

The chain recombines TRBV12-3 or TRBV12-4 with TRBJ2-6; 7 bases line up with TRBD1. V gave up 3 bases and J gave up 0 bases; unmatched junction bases: 5. The CDR3 totals 17 residues. The CDR3 spells CASSFRQGASGANVLTF. As DNA, the CDR3 is TGTGCCAGCAGTTTCCGACAGGGAGCCTCTGGGGCCAACGTCCTGACTTTC.

V and J are TRBV7-2 and TRBJ1-2; the match to TRBD1 covers 10 bases. V dropped 4 bases and J dropped 2; count of bases not matched to a gene: 10. The CDR3 has 17 residues. Per the germline V gene, CDR1 is SGHTA and CDR2 is FQGNSA. The CDR3 loop reads CASSSGQGGHANYGYTF. The CDR3 nucleotides are TGTGCCAGCAGCTCCGGACAGGGGGGCCACGCGAACTATGGCTACACCTTC.

The chain couples TRBV7-9 to TRBJ1-2, with unresolved D. Germline lookup yields CDR1 SEHNR and CDR2 FQNEAQ (reference sequence). Trimming shortened V by 3 bases and J by 0 bases, and 8 bases separated the two germline ends. This CDR3 spans 14 amino acids. The CDR3 DNA sequence: TGTGCCAGCAGCTTGGCGGTTACTAACTATGGCTACACCTTC. It is translated as CASSLAVTNYGYTF.

This clonotype was counted a few times. The chain uses TRBV6-1 and TRBJ1-5, with D uncertain. The germline V and J ends were trimmed by 3 bases and 2 bases, with 14 bases remaining between them. CDR1 and CDR2 (germline): MNHNS, SASEGT. The CDR3 runs to 16 residues. CDR3 nucleotide sequence: TGTGCCAGCAGTGATCTCGGTAGGGTTGGCAATCAGCCCCAGCATTTT. It is translated as CASSDLGRVGNQPQHF.

This clonotype was recorded a few times. The chain is built from TRBV7-2 and TRBJ1-2; D gene unclear. Germline CDR1 SGHTA, CDR2 FQGNSA. This CDR3 region has 12 residues. V lost 5 bases and J lost 2, with 6 bases in between. The chain's CDR3 is CASSLPNYGYTF. CDR3 DNA: TGTGCCAGCAGCCTCCCCAACTATGGCTACACCTTC.

V and J are TRBV19 and TRBJ2-4, with a tentative D call TRBD1 (5 bases). The CDR3 contains 15 residues. V lost 2 bases to trimming and J lost 3 bases, with 11 bases between them. Germline lookup yields CDR1 LNHDA and CDR2 SQIVND (reference sequence). Here the CDR3 DNA reads TGTGCCAGTAGTATAAACTGGCAGGGCAAAAACATTCAGTACTTC. Translating gives CASSINWQGKNIQYF. The full variable domain, its missing parts supplied by reference TRBV19 and TRBJ2-4, is DGGITQSPKYLFRKEGQNVTLSCEQNLNHDAMYWYRQDPGQGLRLIYYSQIVNDFQKGDIAEGYSVSREKKESFPLTVTSAQKNPTAFYLCASSINWQGKNIQYFGAGTRLSVL.

The rearrangement joins TRBV4-2 to TRBJ1-1; tentatively, D is TRBD1 (6 bases). CDR1 and CDR2 from the germline V gene are LGHNA and YNFKEQ. The V and J ends lost 0 bases and 11 bases respectively, with 19 bases between them. The CDR3 is 15 amino acids. The CDR3 sequence is CASSQDLTGNTRAFF. The CDR3 region has the DNA TGTGCCAGCAGCCAAGATCTCACAGGGAATACTCGGGCTTTCTTT.

This chain joins TRBV12-3 or TRBV12-4 and TRBJ1-5; TRBD1 might be the D (6 bases). V was shortened by 5 bases and J by 9 bases, with 17 bases between the two germline ends. This CDR3 contains 14 residues. The CDR3 DNA follows: TGTGCCAGCAGTCTCGGGACACCCGGTTGGCCCCAGCATTTT. The encoded protein is CASSLGTPGWPQHF.

The chain recombines TRBV5-1 with TRBJ2-2; 10 nucleotides align to TRBD1. Trimming at V came to 4 bases and at J to 5 bases, leaving 5 bases not matched to a gene. From germline, CDR1 is SGHRS and CDR2 YFSETQ. CDR3 size: 15 residues. The CDR3: CASSAGTGVTGELFF. The CDR3 DNA is TGCGCCAGCAGCGCCGGGACAGGGGTTACCGGGGAGCTGTTTTTT.

This clonotype was recorded a few times. CDR3 sequence: CASSQAHRGLYEQYF. DNA of the CDR3: TGCGCCAGCAGCCAAGCTCACAGGGGACTATACGAGCAGTACTTC. The chain carries TRBV4-3 and TRBJ2-7, with D perhaps matching TRBD1 or TRBD2 (7 bases each). Trimming pared 1 base from V and 4 bases from J, leaving 14 bases between. Germline CDR1 reads LGHNA; CDR2 reads YSLEER. The CDR3 runs 15 residues.

V and J are TRBV2 and TRBJ2-5, with TRBD2 matching 12 bases. V shed 3 bases, J shed 4 bases, and the junction held 3 bases outside the gene matches. CDR1 SNHLY and CDR2 FYNNEI come from the germline V gene. CDR3 length: 15 amino acids. In DNA, the CDR3 is TGTGCCAGCAGTGACCCTAGCGGGGGGGCAGAGACCCAGTACTTC. Amino acid sequence: CASSDPSGGAETQYF.

The chain links TRBV12-3 or TRBV12-4 to TRBJ2-3; D unresolved. V lost 7 bases and J 2 bases, leaving 4 bases between the germline ends. The CDR3 spans 11 residues. The CDR3 loop reads CASIHTDTQYF. CDR3 DNA: TGTGCCAGCATCCACACAGATACGCAGTATTTT.

This clonotype came up many times. The chain employs TRBV12-3 or TRBV12-4 and TRBJ1-1; D unresolved. The CDR3 runs 14 residues. V shed 6 bases and J shed 3 bases, with 14 bases lying between them. CDR3 amino acids: CASSTGGGDTEAFF. The CDR3 DNA sequence: TGTGCCAGCAGCACCGGTGGCGGGGACACTGAAGCTTTCTTT.

The V gene is TRBV5-6, the J gene TRBJ1-4; D is undetermined. The CDR3 runs 16 residues. V was clipped by 4 bases and J by 0 bases, with 13 bases between them. From germline, CDR1 is SGHDT and CDR2 YYEEEE. CDR3 DNA sequence: TGTGCCAGCAGCCTTGGAATGGGGACAACTAATGAAAAACTGTTTTTT. Protein: CASSLGMGTTNEKLFF.

This clonotype was picked up a small number of times. The chain uses TRBV20-1 and TRBJ1-2; 8 bases align to TRBD1. CDR1 DFQATT and CDR2 SNEGSKA come from the germline V gene (reference sequence). This CDR3 is 13 amino acids long. V shed 6 bases, J shed 4 bases, and the junction held 7 bases outside the gene matches. The CDR3 is CSAKGQDSYGYTF. In DNA, the CDR3 is TGCAGTGCCAAGGGACAGGACTCCTATGGCTACACCTTC.

This clonotype has only a few counts. The CDR3 bases are TGTGCCAGCAGTGCGGGACAGACGAACACTGAAGCTTTCTTT. Translated, it gives CASSAGQTNTEAFF. The rearrangement joins TRBV2 to TRBJ1-1; TRBD1 agrees at 7 bases. The junction had 3 bases not matched to a gene; V was cut back by 4 bases and J by 1 base. Germline V gives CDR1 SNHLY, CDR2 FYNNEI. The CDR3 length is 14 residues.

V gene TRBV7-9 combines with J gene TRBJ1-1; D gene unclear. Germline values: CDR1 SEHNR, CDR2 FQNEAQ (reference sequence). The V end was cut by 6 bases, the J end by 3 bases, with 14 bases between. This CDR3 has 14 residues. In DNA, the CDR3 is TGTGCCAGCAGTACCCAGCCTAGGGACACTGAAGCTTTCTTT. Translating it yields CASSTQPRDTEAFF.

This clonotype has only a few counts. This rearrangement joins TRBV5-1 to TRBJ2-3; 7 bases align to TRBD1. V lost 4 bases to trimming and J lost 4 bases; unmatched junction nucleotides: 6. Germline V CDR1 and CDR2: SGHRS, YFSETQ. The CDR3 contains 14 residues. The CDR3, as DNA: TGCGCCAGCAGCCCCGAGGACAGGTCAGATACGCAGTATTTT. This codes for CASSPEDRSDTQYF.

This clonotype was picked up a small number of times. The chain recombines TRBV5-4 with TRBJ1-2; 8 bases fit TRBD1. The CDR3 consists of 15 residues. Unmatched junction bases numbered 12, after V lost 4 bases and J lost 7 bases. Looked up from germline, CDR1 is SGHNT and CDR2 is YYREEE (reference sequence). The CDR3 region has the DNA TGTGCCAGCAGCCGGTCGGTGGTGACAGGGGCTGGCTACACCTTC. This codes for CASSRSVVTGAGYTF.

This clonotype was counted many times. This chain joins TRBV7-2 and TRBJ1-2; no definite D call. The V and J ends lost 1 base and 5 bases respectively, with 8 bases between them. CDR1 and CDR2 (germline): SGHTA, FQGNSA. CDR3 length: 13 residues. The CDR3 sequence is CASSLVTVYGYTF. The CDR3 DNA is TGTGCCAGCAGCTTAGTTACGGTATATGGCTACACCTTC.

The table lists this clonotype with a few counts. The J gene is TRBJ1-4, the V gene TRBV6-2 or TRBV6-3, with 8 bases lining up with TRBD1. With 6 bases clipped from V and 10 bases from J, the junction kept 7 bases outside the gene matches. This CDR3 is built from 13 residues. Germline-derived CDR1 and CDR2 are MNHEY and SVGEGT. The CDR3 here is CASSTPGGGKLFF. In DNA form, the CDR3 reads TGTGCCAGCAGCACGCCAGGGGGCGGAAAACTGTTTTTT.

The CDR3 DNA reads as TGTGCCAGCAGCAACGGAGGCACAGAAAGGACCCAGTACTTC. Translation gives CASSNGGTERTQYF. This chain uses TRBV7-6 with TRBJ2-5, with D perhaps matching TRBD2 (5 bases). Looked up from germline, CDR1 is SGHVS and CDR2 is FNYEAQ. The V end lost 5 bases, the J end lost 7 bases, and 17 bases lay between the germline ends. The CDR3 is made up of 14 amino acids.

The chain couples TRBV7-3 to TRBJ1-2; 9 positions agree with TRBD1. Germline V gene data show CDR1 as SGHTA and CDR2 as FQGTGA. This CDR3 region has 13 residues. The V gene end was trimmed by 5 bases and the J gene end by 4 bases; junction bases not matched to a gene: 2. In nucleotides, the CDR3 is TGTGCCAGCAGCACGGGACAGGGCTATGGCTACACCTTC. Translating it yields CASSTGQGYGYTF.

This clonotype was seen a few times. The chain is built from TRBV30 and TRBJ2-7, with 11 bases fitting TRBD2. The CDR3 covers 15 residues. Germline V gene sequence: CDR1 GTSNPN, CDR2 SVGIG (reference sequence). V shed 1 base and J 4 bases; nucleotides not matched to a gene: 6. The CDR3 sequence: CAWSEVAGGRYEQYF. CDR3 DNA: TGTGCCTGGAGTGAGGTAGCGGGGGGGCGGTACGAGCAGTACTTC.

This clonotype was seen only a few times. The CDR3 spells CASRMQGLGANVLTF. The CDR3 DNA sequence: TGTGCCAGCAGAATGCAGGGCCTTGGGGCCAACGTCCTGACTTTC. This chain connects TRBV2 to TRBJ2-6; perhaps TRBD1 as D (5 bases). The CDR3 covers 15 residues. Germline V gives CDR1 SNHLY, CDR2 FYNNEI. V was trimmed by 6 bases and J by 3 bases, leaving 12 bases between them.

This clonotype was counted a few times. The rearrangement links TRBV15 to TRBJ1-6, with 9 bases matching TRBD1. V dropped 1 base and J dropped 14; count of bases not matched to a gene: 6. The CDR3 length is 14 residues. Germline loops: CDR1 LNHNV, CDR2 YYDKDF (reference sequence). The CDR3 loop is CATSRGTGEVSLHF. CDR3 in DNA: TGTGCCACCAGCAGAGGGACAGGGGAAGTGTCCCTCCACTTT. Full variable domain (rest looked up from reference TRBV15 and TRBJ1-6): DAMVIQNPRYQVTQFGKPVTLSCSQTLNHNVMYWYQQKSSQAPKLLFHYYDKDFNNEADTPDNFQSRRPNTSFCFLDIRSPGLGDTAMYLCATSRGTGEVSLHFGNGTRLTVT.